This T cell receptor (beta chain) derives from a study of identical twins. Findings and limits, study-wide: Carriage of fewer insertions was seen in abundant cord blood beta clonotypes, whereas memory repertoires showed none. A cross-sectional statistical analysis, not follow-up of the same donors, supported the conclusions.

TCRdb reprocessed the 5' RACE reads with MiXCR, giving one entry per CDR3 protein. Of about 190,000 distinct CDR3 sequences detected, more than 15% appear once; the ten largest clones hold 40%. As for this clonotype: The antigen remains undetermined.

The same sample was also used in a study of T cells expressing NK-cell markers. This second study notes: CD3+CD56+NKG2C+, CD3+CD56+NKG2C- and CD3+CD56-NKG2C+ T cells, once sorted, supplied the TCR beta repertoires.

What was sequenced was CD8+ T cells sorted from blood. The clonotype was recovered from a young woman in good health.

CDR3 sequence: CSALTSGGYNEQFF. The CDR3 DNA follows: TGCAGTGCTCTGACTAGCGGGGGTTACAATGAGCAGTTCTTC. V is TRBV20-1 and J is TRBJ2-1; 12 positions agree with TRBD2. The CDR3 has 14 residues. CDR1 and CDR2 (germline): DFQATT, SNEGSKA (reference sequence). J gave up 4 bases and V 5 bases, and 3 bases lay outside the gene matches.